This T cell receptor beta chain originates from a study of human T cells and chemical hapten exposure. Turning to the study itself: The cohort included alopecia areata under or over 50% scalp, totalis and universalis. General study results and limits: Clustering by CDR3 similarity yielded significantly more large clusters from expanded TCRs than controls. Unchanged with DPC sensitization were TCRs above 1 in 1000 frequency.

This clonotype was seen a few times. Its antigen remains unknown. The study used a library that attached unique molecular identifiers to individual cDNA molecules. TCRdb re-called the RACE reads with MiXCR, one entry per CDR3 protein. The data contain more than 80,000 distinct CDR3 sequences, roughly a tenth of them singletons. The CDR3 contains 14 residues. The V end was cut by 6 bases, the J end by 3 bases, with 14 bases between. Per the germline V gene, CDR1 is SNHLY and CDR2 is FYNNEI. Documented time point: pre-sensitization, week 0. The treatment: therapeutic diphenylcyclopropenone sensitization with weekly scalp DPC.

The receptor's source is an older woman with alopecia areata. Some clones in this sample may be carry-over from other donors' samples. Sequences were derived from whole blood, sampled in connection with sensitization to the hapten diphenylcyclopropenone (DPC). The V and J genes are TRBV2 and TRBJ1-1; tentatively, D is TRBD1 (6 bases). The CDR3 spells CASSEQGGDTEAFF. The CDR3 nucleotides are TGTGCCAGCAGCGAACAGGGAGGGGACACTGAAGCTTTCTTT.